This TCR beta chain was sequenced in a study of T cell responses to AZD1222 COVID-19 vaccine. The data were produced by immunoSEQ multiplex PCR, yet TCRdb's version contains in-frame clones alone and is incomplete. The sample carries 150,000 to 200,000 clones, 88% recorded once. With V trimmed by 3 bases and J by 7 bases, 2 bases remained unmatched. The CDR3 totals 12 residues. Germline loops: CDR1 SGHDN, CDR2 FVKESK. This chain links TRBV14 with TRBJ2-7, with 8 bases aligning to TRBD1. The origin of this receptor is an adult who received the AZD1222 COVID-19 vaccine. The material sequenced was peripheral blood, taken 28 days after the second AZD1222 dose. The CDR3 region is CASSQDRAEQYF. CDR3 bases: TGTGCCAGCAGCCAGGACAGGGCTGAGCAGTACTTC.